The present TCR beta chain was sequenced within a study of T cell repertoires in cytomegalovirus infection. General study findings and limits: HLA-C-restricted CMV-specific TCR beta clonotypes were dominant in the ex vivo response.

Trimming shortened V by 2 bases and J by 3 bases, and 11 bases separated the two germline ends. The CDR3 has 14 residues. Germline-derived CDR1 and CDR2 are SEHNR and FQNEAQ (reference sequence). TCRdb reprocessed the reads with MiXCR, giving one entry per CDR3 protein. The sample lists hundreds of thousands of distinct CDR3 sequences; roughly a quarter were seen once. The table lists this clonotype with many counts. Its antigen is unidentified. The sequenced sample consisted of CD8+ T cells from PBMCs. The chain employs TRBV7-9 and TRBJ2-7; D remains ambiguous. This sequence originates from a human donor in good health (CMV status not recorded). Some clones in this sample may be carry-over from other donors' samples. CDR3 sequence: CASSLSLNSYEQYF. The DNA for the CDR3 is TGTGCCAGCAGCTTATCCCTTAACAGCTACGAGCAGTACTTC.